The rows below give T cell receptor beta chains drawn from one sample of a study of response to subunit inactivated influenza vaccine. TCRdb redid the calling of the RT-PCR reads with MiXCR, one entry per CDR3 protein. The sample consists of around 580,000 distinct CDR3 sequences, about 11% of them appearing once. Sequenced material: PBMCs from blood, taken on the day of vaccination. The receptors were sampled from a man aged 50-60 years who received an inactivated influenza vaccine. The CDR3 runs from the conserved cysteine through the conserved F or W. Each record gives: J gene, V gene, CDR3 protein.

J: TRBJ2-6
V: TRBV4-2
CDR3: CASSQELGLRSSSGANVLTF

J: TRBJ2-1
V: TRBV5-1
CDR3: CASSLVLRSEQFF

J: TRBJ2-5
V: TRBV7-9
CDR3: CASSSGTSLETQYF

J: TRBJ2-7
V: TRBV10-2
CDR3: CASTGQGSNEQYF

J: TRBJ1-2
V: TRBV28
CDR3: CASRDPGQGLSGYTF

J: TRBJ1-2
V: TRBV10-3
CDR3: CAIKGGNTGPDGYTF

J: TRBJ2-1
V: TRBV12-3/TRBV12-4
CDR3: CASSFSSGSNEQFF

J: TRBJ2-5
V: TRBV12-3/TRBV12-4
CDR3: CASRRTSVGETQYF

J: TRBJ1-2
V: TRBV18
CDR3: CASSRQEPNYGYTF

J: TRBJ2-1
V: TRBV24-1
CDR3: CATSDSGLAGGNNEQFF

J: TRBJ2-5
V: TRBV19
CDR3: CASSINPQAGETQYF

J: TRBJ2-1
V: TRBV9
CDR3: CASSPAALSVYNEQFF

J: TRBJ2-5
V: TRBV27
CDR3: CASARLAGEVETQYF

J: TRBJ2-3
V: TRBV6-5
CDR3: CASSYVGGRTDTQYF

J: TRBJ2-2
V: TRBV15
CDR3: CATSKKQGISGELFF

J: TRBJ2-1
V: TRBV15
CDR3: CATSRIGTGGYNEQFF

J: TRBJ2-3
V: TRBV7-6
CDR3: CASSTPGTATDTQYF